What follows are 21 T cell receptor beta chains derived from one specimen sequenced in a study of cytomegalovirus exposure and HLA in healthy donors (dated by TCRdb to the late 2010s). The receptor library was made with the immunoSEQ multiplex PCR assay. For the multiplex PCR, a mixture combining 60 forward primers for TCR Vbeta segments and 13 reverse primers for TCR Jbeta segments was used. The source is immuneACCESS, and TCRdb retained only in-frame sequences with V and J called. Part of the clones is not carried over; for the studies checked, unresolved V genes explain less than half of this, and the remainder is unexplained. The sample table lists 150,000 or so clones, around 82% of them with a count of one. Around 6.6% of the sample is taken by the ten largest. Input material: PBMCs. The source is a woman in her forties or fifties in good health and CMV-seropositive.

This clone was detected only a few times. The genes are TRBV2 and TRBJ2-7; possible D gene TRBD2, 5 bases. V lost 2 bases and J 3 bases, leaving 11 bases between the germline ends. Germline-derived CDR1 and CDR2 are SNHLY and FYNNEI. There are 14 residues in the CDR3. The CDR3 sequence: CASSEQDLVYEQYF. The DNA for the CDR3 is TGTGCCAGCAGTGAACAGGACTTAGTCTACGAGCAGTACTTC.

This clone was counted a few times. The chain links TRBV5-4 to TRBJ2-1; TRBD2 agrees at 8 bases. V shed 1 base, J shed 7 bases, and the junction held 10 bases outside the gene matches. CDR1 is SGHNT, CDR2 YYREEE, per germline (reference sequence). The CDR3 has 16 amino acids. The CDR3 region is CASSLPPGGGTNEQFF. The CDR3 DNA is TGTGCCAGCAGCTTGCCCCCTGGCGGGGGGACGAATGAGCAGTTCTTC.

CDR3 sequence: CASSSGTPSEKLFF. The DNA of the CDR3 is TGTGCCAGCAGCTCCGGGACTCCCTCCGAAAAACTGTTTTTT. This chain joins TRBV5-6 and TRBJ1-4; possible D gene TRBD1, 5 bases. The CDR3 spans 14 residues. V lost 3 bases and J 8 bases, leaving 14 bases between the germline ends. Germline V gene lookup returns CDR1 SGHDT and CDR2 YYEEEE.

The J gene is TRBJ1-4, the V gene TRBV15; D is undetermined. Looked up from germline, CDR1 is LNHNV and CDR2 is YYDKDF (reference sequence). Between the trimmed V and J ends, which lost 7 bases and 7 bases, there was a span of 16 bases. The CDR3 runs to 14 residues. The CDR3 protein is CATNQRGGSEKLFF. CDR3 nucleotides: TGTGCCACCAACCAGCGGGGAGGGAGTGAAAAACTGTTTTTT.

The chain is built from TRBV7-2 and TRBJ2-7; 9 nucleotides line up with TRBD2. V shed 6 bases, J shed 5 bases, and the junction held 5 bases outside the gene matches. The CDR3 contains 13 residues. Looked up from germline, CDR1 is SGHTA and CDR2 is FQGNSA. In DNA, the CDR3 is TGTGCCAGCAGAGTAGCGGGGGTAGACGAGCAGTACTTC. Protein: CASRVAGVDEQYF.

The gene calls are TRBV2 and TRBJ1-2; 10 positions match TRBD1. CDR1 and CDR2 from the germline V gene are SNHLY and FYNNEI. The J segment lost 8 bases and the V segment lost 10 bases, leaving 10 bases of the junction unmatched. The CDR3 contains 13 residues. CDR3 DNA: TGTGCCACGGGAGGACAGGGGGTAGGAGGCTACACCTTC. Protein: CATGGQGVGGYTF.

The rearrangement joins TRBV5-6 to TRBJ2-3; 14 bases fit TRBD2. Germline values: CDR1 SGHDT, CDR2 YYEEEE. J gave up 2 bases and V 4 bases, and 3 bases lay outside the gene matches. CDR3 length: 16 amino acids. The CDR3 coding sequence is TGTGCCAGCAGCGGACTAGCGGGGGGAACCACAGATACGCAGTATTTT. Amino acid sequence: CASSGLAGGTTDTQYF.

The V gene is TRBV29-1, the J gene TRBJ1-1; possible D gene TRBD1, 5 bases. CDR1 is SQVTM and CDR2 is ANQGSEA in the germline V gene. The CDR3 length is 13 residues. The V end was cut by 7 bases, the J end by 4 bases, with 16 bases between. CDR3 amino acids: CSARNGQGTEAFF. The CDR3 DNA sequence: TGCAGCGCTAGAAATGGGCAGGGCACTGAAGCTTTCTTT.

The CDR3 DNA sequence: TGTGCCAGCAGTCCTGCGCGTCGGGATGAGCAGTTCTTC. Translation gives CASSPARRDEQFF. V gene TRBV2 combines with J gene TRBJ2-1; D not resolved. In germline, CDR1 is SNHLY, CDR2 FYNNEI. This CDR3 comprises 13 residues. V dropped 5 bases and J dropped 8 bases, with 13 bases sitting between them.

The rearrangement joins TRBV9 to TRBJ2-7; D might be TRBD2 (7 bases). The ends were cut back, 0 bases at V and 3 bases at J, with 16 bases in the middle. This CDR3 comprises 16 residues. The germline V gene has CDR1 SGDLS and CDR2 YYNGEE. CDR3 bases: TGTGCCAGCAGCGTAGCGGCGGGGGACATGCTCTACGAGCAGTACTTC. This sequence encodes CASSVAAGDMLYEQYF.

CDR3 in amino acids: CASSLRDRGVYGYTF. The CDR3 DNA reads TGTGCCAGCAGCTTGAGGGACAGGGGAGTTTATGGCTACACCTTC. V usage is TRBV5-6 and J usage is TRBJ1-2; 10 bases agree with TRBD1. The CDR3 runs 15 residues. Germline-derived CDR1 and CDR2 are SGHDT and YYEEEE. V lost 1 base, J lost 5 bases, and 5 bases stayed unmatched.

The chain has TRBV6-4 and TRBJ2-3; D perhaps matches TRBD2 (5 bases). V shed 7 bases and J shed 4 bases, with 18 bases lying between them. Germline CDR1 and CDR2: MRHNA and SNTAGT. The CDR3 is 15 amino acids. CDR3 sequence (DNA): TGTGCCAGCACCCTTACTAGGCGCGCCCCAGATACGCAGTATTTT. It translates to CASTLTRRAPDTQYF.

V gene TRBV30 combines with J gene TRBJ1-3; a weak D match, TRBD1 (6 bases). V lost 2 bases and J 1 base, leaving 18 bases between the germline ends. The germline V gene encodes CDR1 GTSNPN and CDR2 SVGIG (reference sequence). The CDR3 has 17 residues. The CDR3 DNA is TGTGCCTGGAGTTCCCGGGGCAGGGGTGTTTCTGGAAACACCATATATTTT. Translating it yields CAWSSRGRGVSGNTIYF.

The rearrangement uses TRBV28 and TRBJ1-2; 12 positions agree with TRBD1. With 4 bases clipped from V and 6 bases from J, the junction kept 6 bases outside the gene matches. The CDR3 sequence is 15 residues long. Germline V gives CDR1 MDHEN, CDR2 SYDVKM. This chain's CDR3 is CASSSGQGARDGYTF. The CDR3 DNA reads as TGTGCCAGCAGTTCGGGACAGGGGGCAAGGGATGGCTACACCTTC.

This clone was counted a few times. In DNA form, the CDR3 reads TGTGCCAGCAGCTTGGCAATAGACAGAGCCTACGAGCAGTACTTC. Its protein product is CASSLAIDRAYEQYF. The rearrangement joins TRBV11-2 to TRBJ2-7, with a weak D call TRBD1 (5 bases). Per the germline V gene, CDR1 is SGHAT and CDR2 is FQNNGV. V lost 3 bases and J 2 bases, leaving 14 bases between the germline ends. CDR3 length equals 15 residues.

This chain connects TRBV19 to TRBJ2-3; a possible D gene is TRBD2 (5 bases). Trimming removed 5 bases from V and 2 bases from J, with 8 bases in between. The CDR3 is 13 amino acids. Germline CDR1 reads LNHDA; CDR2 reads SQIVND (reference sequence). The CDR3 loop reads CASSLLVTDTQYF. The CDR3 DNA reads as TGTGCCAGTAGTTTACTAGTCACAGATACGCAGTATTTT.

The chain joins TRBV5-1 to TRBJ1-6; 9 positions agree with TRBD1. This CDR3 contains 16 residues. Germline CDR1 reads SGHRS; CDR2 reads YFSETQ. J was trimmed by 6 bases and V by 4 bases; bases with no gene match: 8. The CDR3 DNA is TGCGCCAGCAGCCCCCCTGGGACAGGGAGTAATTCACCCCTCCACTTT. Amino acid sequence: CASSPPGTGSNSPLHF.

The chain couples TRBV5-6 to TRBJ2-5, with TRBD1 matching 7 bases. With 4 bases clipped from V and 3 bases from J, the junction kept 0 bases outside the gene matches. Germline loops: CDR1 SGHDT, CDR2 YYEEEE. This CDR3 has 12 residues. CDR3 loop: CASSGTEETQYF. CDR3 DNA sequence: TGTGCCAGCAGCGGGACAGAAGAGACCCAGTACTTC.

The rearrangement uses TRBV29-1 and TRBJ1-2, with D unclear. The CDR3 totals 12 residues. Germline V CDR1 and CDR2: SQVTM, ANQGSEA. V dropped 5 bases and J dropped 4 bases, with 11 bases sitting between them. The CDR3 loop is CSVFDITYGYTF. The CDR3 region has the DNA TGCAGCGTTTTTGACATCACCTATGGCTACACCTTC.

The chain combines TRBV19 with TRBJ1-5; 7 bases align to TRBD1. The junction had 11 bases not matched to a gene; V was cut back by 11 bases and J by 7 bases. Per the germline V gene, CDR1 is LNHDA and CDR2 is SQIVND (reference sequence). The CDR3 contains 13 residues. The CDR3 sequence is CASIDRVGQPQHF. For the CDR3, the DNA is TGTGCCTCCATCGACAGGGTGGGCCAGCCCCAGCATTTT.

This chain uses TRBV5-1 with TRBJ1-1; D uncertain. CDR3 length: 15 residues. CDR1 and CDR2 (germline): SGHRS, YFSETQ. V lost 1 base and J 1 base, leaving 11 bases between the germline ends. The CDR3 region has the DNA TGCGCCAGCAGCTTGAGCGGGGAAAAGAACACTGAAGCTTTCTTT. It is translated as CASSLSGEKNTEAFF.